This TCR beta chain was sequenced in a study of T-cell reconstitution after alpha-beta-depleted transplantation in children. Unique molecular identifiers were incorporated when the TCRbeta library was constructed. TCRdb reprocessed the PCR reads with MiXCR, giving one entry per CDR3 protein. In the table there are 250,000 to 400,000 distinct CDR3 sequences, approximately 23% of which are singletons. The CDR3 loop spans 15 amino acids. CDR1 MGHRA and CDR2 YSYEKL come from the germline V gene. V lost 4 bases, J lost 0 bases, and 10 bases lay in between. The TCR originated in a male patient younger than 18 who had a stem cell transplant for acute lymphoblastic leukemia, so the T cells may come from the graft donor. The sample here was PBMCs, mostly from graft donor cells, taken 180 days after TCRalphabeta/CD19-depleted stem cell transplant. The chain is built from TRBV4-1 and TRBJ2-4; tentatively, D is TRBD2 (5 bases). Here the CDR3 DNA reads TGCGCCAGCAGCCGAGGACTCATAGCCAAAAACATTCAGTACTTC. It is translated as CASSRGLIAKNIQYF.